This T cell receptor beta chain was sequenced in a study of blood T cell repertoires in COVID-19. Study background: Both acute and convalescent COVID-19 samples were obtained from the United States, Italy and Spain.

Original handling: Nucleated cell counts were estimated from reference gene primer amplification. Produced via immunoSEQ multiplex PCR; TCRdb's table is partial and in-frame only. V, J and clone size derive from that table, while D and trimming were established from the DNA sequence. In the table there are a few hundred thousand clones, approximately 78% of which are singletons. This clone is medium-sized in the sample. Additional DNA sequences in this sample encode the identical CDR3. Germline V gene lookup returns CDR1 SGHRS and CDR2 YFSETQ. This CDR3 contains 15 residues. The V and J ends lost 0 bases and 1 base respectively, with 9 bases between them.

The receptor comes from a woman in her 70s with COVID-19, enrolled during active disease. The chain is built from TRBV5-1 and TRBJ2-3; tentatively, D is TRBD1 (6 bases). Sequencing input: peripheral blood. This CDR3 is CASSLDRARTDTQYF. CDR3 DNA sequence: TGCGCCAGCAGCTTGGACAGGGCCCGCACAGATACGCAGTATTTT.